One sample yielded the 31 T cell receptor beta chains listed below, sequenced in a study of human versus mouse CDR3 diversity and MHC coevolution. Sequencing used immunoSEQ multiplex PCR; TCRdb keeps in-frame clones, though not all of them. The data hold just under 60,000 clones, with around 94% observed a single time. The material sequenced was naive CD4+ T cells from blood. Subset denoted: CD45RO-negative CD62L-positive naive CD4 T cells. The receptors were gathered from a person in their sixties or seventies in good health.

The chain is built from TRBV6-6 and TRBJ2-7; TRBD1 aligns across 7 bases. The trim removed 4 bases at V and 9 bases at J, leaving 18 bases unmatched. Looked up from germline, CDR1 is MNHNY and CDR2 is SVGAGI (reference sequence). The CDR3 contains 16 residues. The CDR3 region is CASSLGSVGQVVGQYF. The CDR3 coding sequence is TGTGCCAGCAGTTTAGGGTCGGTAGGACAGGTCGTTGGGCAGTACTTC.

The rearrangement uses TRBV2 and TRBJ2-5, with a tentative D call TRBD2 (5 bases). The last part of the DNA fits TRBJ2-7 better; the J call may be wrong. The CDR3 runs 11 residues. Germline CDR1 and CDR2: SNHLY and FYNNEI. The CDR3 DNA reads TGTGCCAGCAGCCAACTAGTCGAGCAGTACTTC. Encoded protein: CASSQLVEQYF.

J is TRBJ2-7 and V is TRBV11-2, with 9 nucleotides matching TRBD1. V shed 5 bases and J 2 bases; nucleotides not matched to a gene: 4. The V gene's germline CDR1 is SGHAT and CDR2 FQNNGV. The CDR3 totals 14 residues. This chain's CDR3 is CASSPRTGAYEQYF. The CDR3 coding sequence is TGTGCCAGCAGCCCTCGGACAGGGGCCTACGAGCAGTACTTC.

This chain links TRBV18 with TRBJ2-5; TRBD1 aligns across 7 bases. This CDR3 has 14 amino acids. Germline V lookup: CDR1 KGHSH, CDR2 LQKENI. J was trimmed by 9 bases and V by 3 bases; bases with no gene match: 10. CDR3 nucleotide sequence: TGTGCCAGCTCACCGGGACAGCTCCGAGGAGCCCAGTACTTC. This sequence encodes CASSPGQLRGAQYF.

The J gene is TRBJ1-5, the V gene TRBV19, with 7 bases aligning to TRBD1. Germline trimming cut 5 bases from V and 3 bases from J; bases unmatched to any gene: 13. Per germline, CDR1 LNHDA and CDR2 SQIVND (reference sequence). The CDR3 sequence is 17 residues long. Written as DNA, the CDR3 is TGTGCCAGTAGTTCTTCTTCCCGGGACAGATTCAATCAGCCCCAGCATTTT. Translating gives CASSSSSRDRFNQPQHF.

This sequence joins TRBV29-1 and TRBJ2-7, with 10 bases identical to TRBD2. V was clipped by 4 bases and J by 4 bases; unmatched bases: 7. The CDR3 runs 14 residues. Germline assignment: CDR1 SQVTM and CDR2 ANQGSEA. CDR3 sequence reads: CSVVNIAGGYEQYF. In DNA form, the CDR3 reads TGCAGCGTTGTCAACATAGCGGGAGGATACGAGCAGTACTTC.

J is TRBJ2-3 and V is TRBV5-1, with D perhaps TRBD1 (5 bases). The germline V gene encodes CDR1 SGHRS and CDR2 YFSETQ. The CDR3 is made up of 14 amino acids. The V end was cut by 0 bases, the J end by 5 bases, with 10 bases between. CDR3: CASSLEGLGDTQYF. The CDR3 DNA follows: TGCGCCAGCAGCTTGGAGGGGTTGGGAGATACGCAGTATTTT.

The chain joins TRBV11-2 to TRBJ2-2; the match to TRBD1 covers 9 bases. CDR1 is SGHAT and CDR2 is FQNNGV in the germline V gene. The ends lost 1 base at V and 1 base at J; junction bases unmatched: 10. CDR3 length equals 19 residues. The CDR3 coding sequence is TGTGCCAGCAGCTTAGCTCCGGGACAGGGAAGCGGGAACACCGGGGAGCTGTTTTTT. It translates to CASSLAPGQGSGNTGELFF. Looking up the rest from reference TRBV11-2 and TRBJ2-2 gives the full variable domain: EAGVAQSPRYKIIEKRQSVAFWCNPISGHATLYWYQQILGQGPKLLIQFQNNGVVDDSQLPKDRFSAERLKGVDSTLKIQPAKLEDSAVYLCASSLAPGQGSGNTGELFFGEGSRLTVL.

This chain joins TRBV7-6 and TRBJ1-5, with D unresolved. This CDR3 is 13 amino acids long. Germline V lookup: CDR1 SGHVS, CDR2 FNYEAQ. V was clipped by 1 base and J by 4 bases, with 5 bases between them. Here the CDR3 reads CASSLDRNQPQHF. The CDR3 coding sequence is TGTGCCAGCAGCTTAGACAGAAATCAGCCCCAGCATTTT.

The chain joins TRBV6-6 to TRBJ2-7; 7 bases fit TRBD1. V was pared by 2 bases and J by 3 bases, with 1 base of the junction left unmatched. Per the germline V gene, CDR1 is MNHNY and CDR2 is SVGAGI (reference sequence). The CDR3 totals 13 residues. CDR3 in amino acids: CASSYGDSYEQYF. CDR3 DNA sequence: TGTGCCAGCAGTTACGGGGACAGCTACGAGCAGTACTTC.

The rearrangement links TRBV19 to TRBJ2-2; 14 nucleotides match TRBD2. Germline trimming cut 9 bases from V and 8 bases from J; bases unmatched to any gene: 11. Germline CDR1 is LNHDA and CDR2 is SQIVND (reference sequence). The CDR3 totals 16 residues. CDR3 coding DNA: TGTGCCAGGTTACGAGGGACTAGCGGGAGAAGGGGGGAGCTGTTTTTT. This translates into CARLRGTSGRRGELFF.

The chain couples TRBV5-4 to TRBJ1-5; D gene unclear. The CDR3 is 17 residues long. Germline V CDR1 and CDR2: SGHNT, YYREEE (reference sequence). V was pared by 2 bases and J by 4 bases, with 19 bases between. DNA of the CDR3: TGTGCCAGCAGCTTTGTCTCGGCAGGCGGAGGTAATCAGCCCCAGCATTTT. Translation gives CASSFVSAGGGNQPQHF. Full variable domain (rest looked up from reference TRBV5-4 and TRBJ1-5): ETGVTQSPTHLIKTRGQQVTLRCSSQSGHNTVSWYQQALGQGPQFIFQYYREEENGRGNFPPRFSGLQFPNYSSELNVNALELDDSALYLCASSFVSAGGGNQPQHFGDGTRLSIL.

The chain combines TRBV9 with TRBJ1-3; maybe TRBD1 (6 bases). CDR3 length: 17 amino acids. The V end lost 0 bases, the J end lost 0 bases, and 13 bases lay between the germline ends. CDR1 is SGDLS and CDR2 is YYNGEE in the germline V gene. This chain's CDR3 is CASSVEPRTDSGNTIYF. The DNA of the CDR3 is TGTGCCAGCAGCGTAGAACCCAGGACAGACTCTGGAAACACCATATATTTT. Full variable domain (rest looked up from reference TRBV9 and TRBJ1-3): DSGVTQTPKHLITATGQRVTLRCSPRSGDLSVYWYQQSLDQGLQFLIQYYNGEERAKGNILERFSAQQFPDLHSELNLSSLELGDSALYFCASSVEPRTDSGNTIYFGEGSWLTVV.

This rearrangement joins TRBV2 to TRBJ1-5; D possibly corresponds to TRBD1 (6 bases). Trimming left V 4 bases short and J 2 bases short, with 9 bases between. The germline V gene has CDR1 SNHLY and CDR2 FYNNEI. The length of the CDR3 is 14 residues. The CDR3 region has the DNA TGTGCCAGCAGTGGCAGGGGAGGCAATCAGCCCCAGCATTTT. It translates to CASSGRGGNQPQHF. Filled out from reference TRBV2 and TRBJ1-5, the complete variable domain reads EPEVTQTPSHQVTQMGQEVILRCVPISNHLYFYWYRQILGQKVEFLVSFYNNEISEKSEIFDDQFSVERPDGSNFTLKIRSTKLEDSAMYFCASSGRGGNQPQHFGDGTRLSIL.

This rearrangement joins TRBV6-6 to TRBJ1-2; a weak D match, TRBD1 (5 bases). V was shortened by 6 bases and J by 12 bases, with 17 bases between the two germline ends. The germline V gene has CDR1 MNHNY and CDR2 SVGAGI (reference sequence). The CDR3 covers 12 residues. CDR3 amino acids: CASSPDSPPDTF. The CDR3 DNA reads as TGTGCCAGCAGCCCCGACAGCCCCCCGGACACCTTC.

The CDR3 coding sequence is TGTGCCAGCAGCCCCAACATCGCTGGAAACACCATATATTTT. This encodes CASSPNIAGNTIYF. The chain employs TRBV5-6 and TRBJ1-3, with unresolved D. The V gene lost 4 bases and the J gene lost 2 bases, with 10 bases spanning the gap. CDR1 is SGHDT and CDR2 is YYEEEE in the germline V gene. There are 14 residues in the CDR3.

V is TRBV5-1 and J is TRBJ2-1; TRBD1 aligns across 7 bases. CDR1 SGHRS and CDR2 YFSETQ come from the germline V gene. The CDR3 contains 17 residues. With V trimmed by 3 bases and J by 5 bases, 14 bases remained unmatched. The CDR3 spells CASSWSQGRLENNEQFF. In DNA form, the CDR3 reads TGCGCCAGCAGCTGGTCACAGGGGCGGCTAGAGAACAATGAGCAGTTCTTC. Variable domain in full (rest from reference TRBV5-1 and TRBJ2-1): KAGVTQTPRYLIKTRGQQVTLSCSPISGHRSVSWYQQTPGQGLQFLFEYFSETQRNKGNFPGRFSGRQFSNSRSEMNVSTLELGDSALYLCASSWSQGRLENNEQFFGPGTRLTVL.

The rearrangement uses TRBV19 and TRBJ2-3, with TRBD1 matching over 10 bases. In germline, CDR1 is LNHDA, CDR2 SQIVND (reference sequence). V lost 5 bases, J lost 2 bases, and 4 bases stayed unmatched. This CDR3 contains 15 residues. The CDR3 here is CASSAGTGDTDTQYF. CDR3 in DNA: TGTGCCAGTAGTGCCGGGACAGGGGACACAGATACGCAGTATTTT.

This chain links TRBV5-4 with TRBJ2-5, with unresolved D. V was clipped by 2 bases and J by 3 bases, with 2 bases between them. Germline CDR1 SGHNT, CDR2 YYREEE (reference sequence). The CDR3 spans 11 residues. This chain's CDR3 is CASSFKETQYF. CDR3 sequence (DNA): TGTGCCAGCAGCTTTAAAGAGACCCAGTACTTC.

This clone occurred once. This chain joins TRBV19 and TRBJ2-2, with D uncertain. The germline gives CDR1 LNHDA, CDR2 SQIVND (reference sequence). Between the trimmed V and J ends, which lost 4 bases and 1 base, there was a span of 16 bases. The CDR3 length is 17 residues. CDR3 nucleotides: TGTGCCAGTAGTACCCTCCCGGCAGGCCAGAACACCGGGGAGCTGTTTTTT. This translates into CASSTLPAGQNTGELFF.

The chain has TRBV11-2 and TRBJ1-2; TRBD1 aligns across 7 bases. CDR1 is SGHAT, CDR2 FQNNGV, per germline. V lost 7 bases to trimming and J lost 4 bases; unmatched junction nucleotides: 3. CDR3 length: 12 residues. CDR3 amino acids: CASTRDSYGYTF. The CDR3 DNA reads as TGTGCCAGCACCCGGGACAGCTATGGCTACACCTTC.

This chain connects TRBV25-1 to TRBJ2-3; D is undetermined. Trimming cost V 3 bases and J 2 bases, with 9 bases left between them. This CDR3 has 14 residues. Germline V gene data show CDR1 as MGHDK and CDR2 as SYGVNS. The CDR3 DNA follows: TGTGCCAGCAGTGACCCGACTTACACAGATACGCAGTATTTT. Its translation is CASSDPTYTDTQYF.

The chain couples TRBV29-1 to TRBJ1-5; weak D call: TRBD1 (5 bases). This CDR3 has 12 residues. V was pared by 6 bases and J by 5 bases, with 11 bases between. Germline V lookup: CDR1 SQVTM, CDR2 ANQGSEA. This CDR3 reads CSVGGIDQPQHF. The CDR3 nucleotides read TGCAGCGTGGGGGGTATCGATCAGCCCCAGCATTTT.

The genes are TRBV5-4 and TRBJ1-1, with a tentative D call TRBD1 (5 bases). Per the germline V gene, CDR1 is SGHNT and CDR2 is YYREEE (reference sequence). V gave up 4 bases and J gave up 0 bases, with 16 bases separating them. The CDR3 is 16 residues long. This CDR3 is CASSQGPVPLNTEAFF. DNA for the CDR3: TGTGCCAGCAGCCAGGGCCCGGTACCCTTGAACACTGAAGCTTTCTTT. The variable domain in full, with the rest retrieved from reference TRBV5-4 and TRBJ1-1, is ETGVTQSPTHLIKTRGQQVTLRCSSQSGHNTVSWYQQALGQGPQFIFQYYREEENGRGNFPPRFSGLQFPNYSSELNVNALELDDSALYLCASSQGPVPLNTEAFFGQGTRLTVV.

This clone has a single count. CDR3 amino acids: CASSDQFGANVLTF. CDR3 DNA: TGTGCCAGCAGTGATCAGTTTGGGGCCAACGTCCTGACTTTC. The chain employs TRBV6-1 and TRBJ2-6; D gene uncertain. Per the germline V gene, CDR1 is MNHNS and CDR2 is SASEGT. V dropped 3 bases and J dropped 3 bases, with 6 bases sitting between them. The CDR3 runs 14 residues.

This rearrangement joins TRBV5-6 to TRBJ1-1, with 7 bases aligning to TRBD1. CDR1 and CDR2 from the germline V gene are SGHDT and YYEEEE. This CDR3 has 14 residues. V lost 0 bases to trimming and J lost 4 bases; unmatched junction nucleotides: 3. The CDR3 region has the DNA TGTGCCAGCAGCTTGGGACAGGGAACCACTGAAGCTTTCTTT. Translation gives CASSLGQGTTEAFF.

The gene calls are TRBV5-1 and TRBJ1-5; 8 positions match TRBD1. V was clipped by 3 bases and J by 2 bases; unmatched bases: 10. The CDR3 covers 17 residues. Germline V gene sequence: CDR1 SGHRS, CDR2 YFSETQ. DNA for the CDR3: TGCGCCAGCAGCTCCCAACCGACAGGGGAGGGCAATCAGCCCCAGCATTTT. It specifies CASSSQPTGEGNQPQHF.

The V gene is TRBV7-9, the J gene TRBJ2-1; 9 bases line up with TRBD2. Germline trimming cut 2 bases from V and 10 bases from J; bases unmatched to any gene: 9. The CDR3 spans 15 residues. Germline lookup yields CDR1 SEHNR and CDR2 FQNEAQ (reference sequence). The DNA of the CDR3 is TGTGCCAGCAGCTTACGGGGGCGGGGGGGGTTGGAGCAGTTCTTC. Protein: CASSLRGRGGLEQFF.

Of note for this clone: The identical CDR3 is also encoded by other nucleotide sequences in the sample. This sequence joins TRBV5-1 and TRBJ1-1; no firm D call. Trimming took 0 bases from V and 1 from J, leaving 7 bases between them. The germline CDR1 and CDR2 sequences are SGHRS and YFSETQ. CDR3 length equals 14 residues. This CDR3 reads CASSLGAGNTEAFF. Written as DNA, the CDR3 is TGCGCCAGCAGCTTGGGGGCAGGGAACACTGAAGCTTTCTTT.

The chain couples TRBV29-1 to TRBJ2-7, with TRBD2 as a possible D gene (7 bases). CDR1 SQVTM and CDR2 ANQGSEA come from the germline V gene. Between the trimmed V and J ends, which lost 6 bases and 7 bases, there was a span of 16 bases. This CDR3 is 12 amino acids long. CDR3 protein: CSVGGGRGEQYF. Here the CDR3 DNA reads TGCAGCGTGGGGGGGGGCAGGGGAGAGCAGTACTTC.

The V and J genes are TRBV5-4 and TRBJ2-7, with D hard to call. Germline V gene sequence: CDR1 SGHNT, CDR2 YYREEE (reference sequence). V lost 6 bases and J lost 0, with 22 bases in between. The CDR3 is made up of 17 amino acids. Here the CDR3 reads CASTKAGGTSLSYEQYF. For the CDR3, the DNA is TGTGCCAGCACCAAAGCCGGCGGCACCTCTCTCTCCTACGAGCAGTACTTC.